This T cell receptor beta chain emerged from a study of cytomegalovirus exposure and HLA in healthy donors. On this clone itself: Antigen unknown.

The PCR ran on 60 Vbeta and 13 Jbeta primers. The data were produced by immunoSEQ multiplex PCR, yet TCRdb's version contains in-frame clones alone and is incomplete. The sample yields 50,000 to 60,000 clones, 75% to 80% seen once. CDR1 and CDR2 from the germline V gene are LNHDA and SQIVND (reference sequence). Trimming took 3 bases from V and 6 from J, leaving 15 bases between them. This CDR3 has 15 residues. Whole-study results and caveats: Most TCRs appeared rarely, but some public TCRs recurred in many donors. In vitro checks showed that a few CMV-associated chains really do target CMV antigens. A later analysis showed that HLA-associated TCR beta chains had undergone more clonal expansion than equally common others. Earlier findings revealed that most TCR beta V segments proved productive either about 87% or about 30% of the time.

Sequenced: PBMCs. This rearrangement joins TRBV19 to TRBJ2-4; perhaps TRBD2 as D (6 bases). The TCR sequence derives from a female donor in good health and CMV-seronegative. The CDR3 nucleotides read TGTGCCAGTAGTATCGGGCGGGGATTAGGAAACATTCAGTACTTC. Its protein is CASSIGRGLGNIQYF.